What follows are 32 T cell receptor beta chains derived from one specimen sequenced in a study of T cells after yellow fever vaccination. TCRdb independently ran MiXCR on the 5' RACE reads; one entry per CDR3 protein. The table lists a few hundred thousand distinct CDR3 sequences, about 17% of them singletons. This material consisted of PBMCs, taken 5 days after the first yellow fever vaccination. The receptor source for this set is a man between 18 and 35 years old who received the YFV17D yellow fever vaccine.

This chain uses TRBV6-5 with TRBJ2-1; D gene unclear. V shed 2 bases and J shed 8 bases, with 7 bases lying between them. The CDR3 extends over 12 amino acids. Germline CDR1 MNHEY, CDR2 SVGAGI. DNA of the CDR3: TGTGCCAGCAGTTACAACCTGGATGAGCAGTTCTTC. This sequence encodes CASSYNLDEQFF.

Many counts were recorded for this clonotype. V is TRBV4-1 and J is TRBJ1-2, with TRBD1 matching 7 bases. Germline-derived CDR1 and CDR2 are MGHRA and YSYEKL. Trimming removed 2 bases from V and 8 bases from J; junction bases left unmatched: 17. CDR3 length: 17 amino acids. The CDR3: CASSQPTRRQGLRGYTF. DNA for the CDR3: TGCGCCAGCAGCCAACCTACCCGTCGACAGGGACTGAGGGGCTACACCTTC.

This chain links TRBV6-1 with TRBJ1-2; D gene uncertain. Per germline, CDR1 MNHNS and CDR2 SASEGT. The V gene lost 6 bases and the J gene lost 7 bases, with 12 bases spanning the gap. The CDR3 is 12 residues long. The CDR3 bases are TGTGCCAGCAGGGTCCCAGGTGTTGGCTACACCTTC. Its protein product is CASRVPGVGYTF.

This clonotype was found many times. The chain carries TRBV9 and TRBJ2-2, with D possibly matching TRBD2 (5 bases). Trimming removed 6 bases from V and 1 base from J, with 7 bases in between. There are 13 residues in the CDR3. In germline, CDR1 is SGDLS, CDR2 YYNGEE. The CDR3 nucleotides are TGTGCCAGCACCCGGGAGAACACCGGGGAGCTGTTTTTT. Translated, it gives CASTRENTGELFF.

This clonotype has ten or more counts. V usage is TRBV7-2 and J usage is TRBJ2-1, with D perhaps given as TRBD1 or TRBD2 (5 bases each). Germline assignment: CDR1 SGHTA and CDR2 FQGNSA. The length of the CDR3 is 14 residues. The germline V and J ends were trimmed by 3 bases and 7 bases, with 13 bases remaining between them. CDR3 residues: CASSLGVGRNEQFF. CDR3 DNA: TGTGCCAGCAGCTTGGGGGTTGGAAGAAATGAGCAGTTCTTC.

In this sample, this clonotype turned up a few times. The chain employs TRBV3-1 and TRBJ2-3; D unclear. Trimming took 4 bases from V and 2 from J, leaving 13 bases between them. The germline CDR1 and CDR2 sequences are LGHDT and YNNKEL (reference sequence). This CDR3 has 15 residues. DNA for the CDR3: TGTGCCAGCAGCCCCCGTTCGGTGTTCACAGATACGCAGTATTTT. Encoded protein: CASSPRSVFTDTQYF.

This clonotype was found a few times. The rearrangement links TRBV4-3 to TRBJ1-5; tentatively, D is TRBD1 (6 bases). Germline-derived CDR1 and CDR2 are LGHNA and YSLEER. V was pared by 2 bases and J by 3 bases, with 14 bases between. This CDR3 has 16 amino acids. This CDR3 reads CASSQSPGADNQPQHF. The CDR3 bases are TGCGCCAGCAGCCAATCCCCAGGGGCGGACAATCAGCCCCAGCATTTT.

This clonotype was detected a few times. The V call is TRBV6-2 or TRBV6-3, the J call TRBJ1-2, with 7 bases that match TRBD1. The junction had 11 bases not matched to a gene; V was cut back by 6 bases and J by 7 bases. The CDR3 totals 14 residues. Germline CDR1 is MNHEY and CDR2 is SVGEGT. The CDR3 sequence: CASRRTGTASGYTF. CDR3 DNA: TGTGCCAGCAGAAGAACTGGGACAGCTAGTGGCTACACCTTC.

V is TRBV12-3 or TRBV12-4 and J is TRBJ1-1; perhaps TRBD1 as D (5 bases). V lost 7 bases and J 6 bases, leaving 15 bases between the germline ends. This CDR3 is built from 13 residues. The CDR3 protein is CASTSGRGSEAFF. The DNA for the CDR3 is TGTGCCAGCACCTCCGGACGGGGGTCTGAAGCTTTCTTT.

This clonotype was seen only a few times. This chain joins TRBV20-1 and TRBJ2-5; D possibly corresponds to TRBD2 (6 bases). The CDR3 is made up of 15 amino acids. Germline lookup yields CDR1 DFQATT and CDR2 SNEGSKA (reference sequence). The germline V and J ends were trimmed by 6 bases and 5 bases, with 22 bases remaining between them. The CDR3 spells CSATPRTERVETQYF. As DNA, the CDR3 is TGCAGTGCCACCCCCCGGACGGAGCGGGTGGAGACCCAGTACTTC.

This clonotype was observed a few times. This rearrangement joins TRBV7-8 to TRBJ2-5, with unresolved D. Trimming took 2 bases from V and 1 from J, leaving 14 bases between them. This CDR3 is 16 amino acids long. The germline CDR1 and CDR2 sequences are SGHVS and FQNEAQ. In nucleotides, the CDR3 is TGTGCCAGCAGCTTACGACGGCTGCCCCTCCAAGAGACCCAGTACTTC. Translation: CASSLRRLPLQETQYF. The complete variable domain, with remaining parts taken from reference TRBV7-8 and TRBJ2-5, reads GAGVSQSPRYKVAKRGQDVALRCDPISGHVSLFWYQQALGQGPEFLTYFQNEAQLDKSGLPSDRFFAERPEGSVSTLKIQRTQQEDSAVYLCASSLRRLPLQETQYFGPGTRLLVL.

The gene calls are TRBV20-1 and TRBJ2-7; no firm D call. There are 13 residues in the CDR3. The V gene lost 3 bases and the J gene lost 0 bases, with 9 bases spanning the gap. From germline, CDR1 is DFQATT and CDR2 SNEGSKA (reference sequence). The CDR3 sequence: CSASSRSSYEQYV. The CDR3 coding sequence is TGCAGTGCTAGCAGCAGGAGCTCCTACGAGCAGTACGTC.

The chain combines TRBV20-1 with TRBJ1-1; TRBD1 might be the D (5 bases). The CDR3 is 12 residues long. V was clipped by 3 bases and J by 6 bases, with 11 bases between them. Per germline, CDR1 DFQATT and CDR2 SNEGSKA (reference sequence). CDR3 amino acids: CSARQGSPEAFF. The CDR3 DNA sequence: TGCAGTGCTAGGCAGGGTAGCCCTGAAGCTTTCTTT.

The J gene is TRBJ2-5, the V gene TRBV6-2 or TRBV6-3; no clear D. CDR1 and CDR2 (germline): MNHEY, SVGEGT. The CDR3 covers 15 residues. V was clipped by 0 bases and J by 6 bases, with 14 bases between them. The CDR3 protein is CASSYSWRTTKTQYF. The CDR3 region has the DNA TGTGCCAGCAGTTACTCGTGGCGCACGACAAAGACCCAGTACTTC.

This clonotype appeared a few times. The V gene is TRBV20-1, the J gene TRBJ2-1; 10 positions agree with TRBD2. The CDR3 is 14 residues long. The germline CDR1 and CDR2 sequences are DFQATT and SNEGSKA (reference sequence). J was trimmed by 8 bases and V by 5 bases; bases with no gene match: 9. CDR3 loop: CSAPERGGGDEQFF. CDR3 DNA sequence: TGCAGTGCTCCCGAGCGGGGGGGTGGGGATGAGCAGTTCTTC.

The chain has TRBV4-1 and TRBJ2-1; no definite D call. Germline V CDR1 and CDR2: MGHRA, YSYEKL. This CDR3 is built from 12 residues. Trimming removed 2 bases at V and 11 bases at J, with 10 bases between. The CDR3 sequence is CASSQSGYKQFF. Written as DNA, the CDR3 is TGCGCCAGCAGCCAAAGTGGTTATAAGCAGTTCTTC.

The chain joins TRBV20-1 to TRBJ2-5; 13 positions agree with TRBD2. Germline V CDR1 and CDR2: DFQATT, SNEGSKA (reference sequence). The CDR3 loop spans 13 amino acids. V was pared by 8 bases and J by 4 bases, with 4 bases of the junction left unmatched. The chain's CDR3 is CSRRLAGGETQYF. The DNA of the CDR3 is TGCAGTCGTAGACTAGCGGGGGGAGAGACCCAGTACTTC.

This clonotype was found a few times. The chain employs TRBV27 and TRBJ2-3, with TRBD1 identical over 8 bases. Germline-derived CDR1 and CDR2 are MNHEY and SMNVEV (reference sequence). The CDR3 is 17 residues long. V was clipped by 3 bases and J by 3 bases; unmatched bases: 11. The CDR3 here is CASSFRGHSDVTDTQYF. The CDR3 region has the DNA TGTGCCAGCAGTTTCAGGGGGCACAGTGATGTAACAGATACGCAGTATTTT.

The chain links TRBV10-3 to TRBJ2-3; D may be TRBD1 or TRBD2 (6 bases each). Per the germline V gene, CDR1 is ENHRY and CDR2 is SYGVKD. V shed 7 bases and J shed 2 bases, with 13 bases lying between them. The CDR3 length is 14 residues. CDR3 sequence reads: CAINGGRDTDTQYF. The CDR3 bases are TGTGCCATCAATGGGGGGCGGGACACAGATACGCAGTATTTT.

The chain couples TRBV7-9 to TRBJ2-5; no reliable D call. V was clipped by 11 bases and J by 5 bases, with 21 bases between them. Germline CDR1 SEHNR, CDR2 FQNEAQ (reference sequence). The CDR3 sequence is 14 residues long. The CDR3 DNA sequence: TGTGCCGGCGGCTCCGCTAGTCGGGTGGAGACCCAGTACTTC. Its protein is CAGGSASRVETQYF. Full variable domain (missing parts from reference TRBV7-9 and TRBJ2-5): DTGVSQNPRHKITKRGQNVTFRCDPISEHNRLYWYRQTLGQGPEFLTYFQNEAQLEKSRLLSDRFSAERPKGSFSTLEIQRTEQGDSAMYLCAGGSASRVETQYFGPGTRLLVL.

The V call is TRBV5-1, the J call TRBJ2-1; D is unresolved. This CDR3 is built from 12 residues. Germline CDR1 reads SGHRS; CDR2 reads YFSETQ. V was pared by 4 bases and J by 8 bases, with 10 bases between. The CDR3 DNA follows: TGCGCCAGCAGCCCCTCCCGATATGAGCAGTTCTTC. Protein product: CASSPSRYEQFF.

This clonotype was observed many times. This chain connects TRBV5-1 to TRBJ1-5; D is possibly TRBD1 (5 bases). Germline loops: CDR1 SGHRS, CDR2 YFSETQ. V was trimmed by 2 bases and J by 1 base, leaving 10 bases between them. The CDR3 length is 15 residues. This chain's CDR3 is CASSLGESSNQPQHF. CDR3 in DNA: TGCGCCAGCAGCTTAGGGGAGTCGAGCAATCAGCCCCAGCATTTT.

The chain joins TRBV19 to TRBJ1-2, with 11 bases aligning to TRBD1. The CDR3 spans 17 residues. The germline V gene has CDR1 LNHDA and CDR2 SQIVND (reference sequence). V dropped 1 base and J dropped 1; count of bases not matched to a gene: 5. CDR3 loop: CASSIGTGGANNYGYTF. CDR3 sequence (DNA): TGTGCCAGTAGTATAGGGACAGGGGGCGCGAATAACTATGGCTACACCTTC.

This chain connects TRBV5-6 to TRBJ1-1; D possibly corresponds to TRBD1 (5 bases). With 4 bases removed from V and 0 bases from J, the gap between germline ends came to 16 bases. CDR1 and CDR2 from the germline V gene are SGHDT and YYEEEE. The CDR3 is 16 residues long. The CDR3: CASSVLGQPMNTEAFF. CDR3 sequence (DNA): TGTGCCAGCAGCGTGTTGGGGCAGCCGATGAACACTGAAGCTTTCTTT.

This clonotype appeared many times. The chain joins TRBV5-8 to TRBJ1-1; D gene ambiguous. Germline V lookup: CDR1 SGHTS, CDR2 YDEGEE. The CDR3 contains 14 residues. The V end was cut by 0 bases, the J end by 1 base, with 7 bases between. The CDR3 is CASSLDRRNTEAFF. The CDR3 DNA follows: TGTGCCAGCAGCTTGGACAGACGGAACACTGAAGCTTTCTTT.

This clonotype was seen repeatedly, ten times or more. The chain joins TRBV7-2 to TRBJ2-7; either TRBD1 or TRBD2 may supply D (5 bases each). The germline gives CDR1 SGHTA, CDR2 FQGNSA. The CDR3 is made up of 14 amino acids. Trimming pared 5 bases from V and 2 bases from J, leaving 13 bases between. DNA of the CDR3: TGTGCCAGCAGCCTCTCCGGGACCGCCTACGAGCAGTACTTC. It specifies CASSLSGTAYEQYF.

A few counts support this clonotype. This chain uses TRBV29-1 with TRBJ1-2; D is possibly TRBD1 (5 bases). V gave up 3 bases and J gave up 6 bases, with 8 bases separating them. Germline CDR1 is SQVTM and CDR2 is ANQGSEA. The CDR3 extends over 11 amino acids. This CDR3 reads CSVEGQDGYTF. The DNA of the CDR3 is TGCAGCGTTGAGGGGCAGGATGGCTACACCTTC.

This clonotype was observed at least ten times. The gene calls are TRBV7-2 and TRBJ1-4; 8 bases are a match to TRBD1. This CDR3 is 14 amino acids long. V trimming: 5 bases; J trimming: 10 bases; junction bases outside the gene matches: 9. Germline loops: CDR1 SGHTA, CDR2 FQGNSA. The CDR3 sequence is CASSRTGISPKLFF. The CDR3 region has the DNA TGTGCCAGCAGCCGGACAGGGATTTCCCCAAAACTGTTTTTT.

The rearrangement joins TRBV11-2 to TRBJ2-4; D is unresolved. V was pared by 0 bases and J by 11 bases, with 8 bases between. The CDR3 loop spans 12 amino acids. Germline V gene sequence: CDR1 SGHAT, CDR2 FQNNGV. The CDR3 coding sequence is TGTGCCAGCAGCTTAGACAGACCCCTTCAGTACTTC. It is translated as CASSLDRPLQYF.

This clonotype was found a few times. J is TRBJ2-1 and V is TRBV10-3; weak D call: TRBD2 (6 bases). Looked up from germline, CDR1 is ENHRY and CDR2 is SYGVKD. Trimming cost V 8 bases and J 8 bases, with 13 bases left between them. The CDR3 length is 12 residues. Here the CDR3 DNA reads TGTGCCATCGAATCCGGGAGTGATGAGCAGTTCTTC. As protein: CAIESGSDEQFF.

In this sample, this clonotype turned up a few times. The rearrangement joins TRBV5-1 to TRBJ2-3, with 8 bases that match TRBD1. Per the germline V gene, CDR1 is SGHRS and CDR2 is YFSETQ. After removal of 0 bases from V and 1 base from J, the junction contained 7 bases not matched to a gene. There are 17 residues in the CDR3. The CDR3 nucleotides are TGCGCCAGCAGCTTGGTCCAGGGGGCGCGGGGCACAGATACGCAGTATTTT. Protein product: CASSLVQGARGTDTQYF.

The rearrangement uses TRBV12-5 and TRBJ2-7, with 9 bases fitting TRBD1. This CDR3 region has 14 residues. J gave up 3 bases and V 9 bases, and 9 bases lay outside the gene matches. The germline V gene encodes CDR1 LGHNT and CDR2 FRNRAP. CDR3 DNA: TGTGCTAGGGGACAGGGAAACTTAATCTACGAGCAGTACGTC. Protein product: CARGQGNLIYEQYV.